A selection of T cell receptor beta chains follows, all from one sample in a study of T-cell reconstitution after alpha-beta-depleted transplantation in children. TCRdb re-called the PCR reads through MiXCR, storing one row per CDR3 protein. The table shows 250,000 to 350,000 distinct CDR3 sequences, with more than 8% occurring only once. The specimen was PBMCs from the stem cell graft donor, collected from the stem cell graft. The source of these receptors is a human donor who donated a stem cell graft to a child with SCID. Each CDR3 is given with its conserved first and last residue. Fields, in order: V gene, clone size, D gene, J gene, CDR3 DNA, CDR3 protein. A D gene is named only where the DNA matches it firmly. Not all rows give a size; the values are once, few, many and, for expanded clones, a class.

v_call: TRBV27; clone_size: few; d_call: TRBD1; j_call: TRBJ1-5; cdr3_nt: TGTGCCAGCAGTCCACCAGGGGGCGCCTATCGAAACAATCAGCCCCAGCATTTT; cdr3_aa: CASSPPGGAYRNNQPQHF
v_call: TRBV20-1; clone_size: -; d_call: TRBD2; j_call: TRBJ2-3; cdr3_nt: TGCAGTGCTAGACTGTCGGGGGGGGCAGATACGCAGTATTTT; cdr3_aa: CSARLSGGADTQYF
v_call: TRBV6-1; clone_size: few; d_call: -; j_call: TRBJ1-2; cdr3_nt: TGTGCCAGCAGCGACGGGGGCGGATACTATGGCTACACCTTC; cdr3_aa: CASSDGGGYYGYTF
v_call: TRBV12-3/TRBV12-4; clone_size: few; d_call: -; j_call: TRBJ2-1; cdr3_nt: TGTGCCAGCAGTCCTGGATCTTTGAACTACAATGAGCAGTTCTTC; cdr3_aa: CASSPGSLNYNEQFF
v_call: TRBV6-5; clone_size: -; d_call: -; j_call: TRBJ2-1; cdr3_nt: TGTGCCAGCAGTTACTCAACAGGTCCGAATGAGCAGTTCTTC; cdr3_aa: CASSYSTGPNEQFF
v_call: TRBV7-3; clone_size: few; d_call: -; j_call: TRBJ2-1; cdr3_nt: TGTGCCAGCAGCTTAACCGGGGGGACAGCCTACAATGAGCAGTTCTTC; cdr3_aa: CASSLTGGTAYNEQFF
v_call: TRBV7-6; clone_size: few; d_call: TRBD1; j_call: TRBJ2-7; cdr3_nt: TGTGCCAGCAGCATCACACAGGGGTACGAGCAGTACTTC; cdr3_aa: CASSITQGYEQYF
v_call: TRBV7-9; clone_size: many; d_call: TRBD1; j_call: TRBJ2-7; cdr3_nt: TGTGCCAGCAGCTCTCCCGGGACAGGGGGGTCCTACGAGCAGTACTTC; cdr3_aa: CASSSPGTGGSYEQYF
v_call: TRBV20-1; clone_size: -; d_call: -; j_call: TRBJ1-3; cdr3_nt: TGCAGTGCTGCGACGGAGTCCTCTGGAAACACCATATATTTT; cdr3_aa: CSAATESSGNTIYF
v_call: TRBV29-1; clone_size: -; d_call: -; j_call: TRBJ2-5; cdr3_nt: TGCAGCGTTGAACTAGCGAACCAAGAGACCCAGTACTTC; cdr3_aa: CSVELANQETQYF
v_call: TRBV2; clone_size: -; d_call: -; j_call: TRBJ1-5; cdr3_nt: TGTGCCAGCAGTACCAGACAAGGACAGAATAGCAATCAGCCCCAGCATTTT; cdr3_aa: CASSTRQGQNSNQPQHF
v_call: TRBV5-6; clone_size: -; d_call: -; j_call: TRBJ2-3; cdr3_nt: TGTGCCAGCAGCTTGGCCGGGGCTGCAGATACGCAGTATTTT; cdr3_aa: CASSLAGAADTQYF
v_call: TRBV3-1; clone_size: few; d_call: -; j_call: TRBJ2-1; cdr3_nt: TGTGCCAGCAGCCAAGATTATGTGACAGGGCAGTTCTTC; cdr3_aa: CASSQDYVTGQFF
v_call: TRBV12-3/TRBV12-4; clone_size: few; d_call: -; j_call: TRBJ2-7; cdr3_nt: TGTGCCAGCAGCTGGGCCGGGACGGACTACGAGTACGAGCAGTACTTC; cdr3_aa: CASSWAGTDYEYEQYF
v_call: TRBV7-8; clone_size: many; d_call: -; j_call: TRBJ2-3; cdr3_nt: TGTGCCAGCCGTGAAGGGGGGGGGACAGATACGCAGTATTTT; cdr3_aa: CASREGGGTDTQYF
v_call: TRBV7-2; clone_size: many; d_call: -; j_call: TRBJ2-7; cdr3_nt: TGTGCCAGCAGCTTATTTGCCTACGAGCAGTACTTC; cdr3_aa: CASSLFAYEQYF
v_call: TRBV5-6; clone_size: few; d_call: TRBD1; j_call: TRBJ1-5; cdr3_nt: TGTGCCAGCAGCTTCTGGGGACAGGGACCATATAGCAATCAGCCCCAGCATTTT; cdr3_aa: CASSFWGQGPYSNQPQHF
v_call: TRBV4-1; clone_size: -; d_call: -; j_call: TRBJ2-2; cdr3_nt: TGCGCCAGCAGCCAAGTGAGAGGGACATGGACCGGGGAGCTGTTTTTT; cdr3_aa: CASSQVRGTWTGELFF
v_call: TRBV5-5; clone_size: few; d_call: -; j_call: TRBJ1-5; cdr3_nt: TGTGCCAGCAGCTTTTCAGGGATAGAGGTCAATCAGCCCCAGCATTTT; cdr3_aa: CASSFSGIEVNQPQHF
v_call: TRBV12-3/TRBV12-4; clone_size: few; d_call: -; j_call: TRBJ2-5; cdr3_nt: TGTGCCAGCAGGACTCCAGTTGGGGGAGAGACCCAGTACTTC; cdr3_aa: CASRTPVGGETQYF
v_call: TRBV10-3; clone_size: -; d_call: -; j_call: TRBJ2-7; cdr3_nt: TGTGCCGCCTCCGGGGAGGCCTACGAGCAGTACTTC; cdr3_aa: CAASGEAYEQYF
v_call: TRBV12-3/TRBV12-4; clone_size: -; d_call: -; j_call: TRBJ1-6; cdr3_nt: TGTGCCAGCAGGCTGGGACCCAAGAATTCACCCCTCCACTTT; cdr3_aa: CASRLGPKNSPLHF
v_call: TRBV10-3; clone_size: few; d_call: -; j_call: TRBJ1-1; cdr3_nt: TGTGCCATCAGTGACCGACATGGACAGATGAACACTGAAGCTTTCTTT; cdr3_aa: CAISDRHGQMNTEAFF
v_call: TRBV27; clone_size: few; d_call: -; j_call: TRBJ1-1; cdr3_nt: TGTGCCAGCACCACATGGTCCGGGAACACTGAAGCTTTCTTT; cdr3_aa: CASTTWSGNTEAFF
v_call: TRBV6-1; clone_size: few; d_call: TRBD1; j_call: TRBJ1-3; cdr3_nt: TGTGCCAGCAGTAAGGCCGGGACAGGGGTCGGAAACACCATATATTTT; cdr3_aa: CASSKAGTGVGNTIYF
v_call: TRBV5-1; clone_size: few; d_call: -; j_call: TRBJ2-5; cdr3_nt: TGCGCCAGCAGCTTGGATGTGGGAAAGACCCAGTACTTC; cdr3_aa: CASSLDVGKTQYF
v_call: TRBV7-6; clone_size: once; d_call: TRBD2; j_call: TRBJ2-5; cdr3_nt: TGTGCCAGCAGCTCCCTGCCACTGACTAGCGGGGCAGAGACCCAGTACTTC; cdr3_aa: CASSSLPLTSGAETQYF
v_call: TRBV6-2/TRBV6-3; clone_size: many; d_call: -; j_call: TRBJ1-5; cdr3_nt: TGTGCCAGCAGTTACTCGAGTATCAATCAGCCCCAGCATTTT; cdr3_aa: CASSYSSINQPQHF
v_call: TRBV5-1; clone_size: few; d_call: -; j_call: TRBJ2-5; cdr3_nt: TGCGCCAGCAGCTTGGGTACCCCGGAGACCCAGTACTTC; cdr3_aa: CASSLGTPETQYF
v_call: TRBV5-1; clone_size: -; d_call: -; j_call: TRBJ1-1; cdr3_nt: TGCGCCAGCAGCTTCGACCGTCTCCCGGTGAACACTGAAGCTTTCTTT; cdr3_aa: CASSFDRLPVNTEAFF
v_call: TRBV12-3/TRBV12-4; clone_size: -; d_call: -; j_call: TRBJ1-6; cdr3_nt: TGTGCCAGCAGTGACAGAGGTAGCTCCTATAATTCACCCCTCCACTTT; cdr3_aa: CASSDRGSSYNSPLHF
v_call: TRBV27; clone_size: -; d_call: TRBD2; j_call: TRBJ2-1; cdr3_nt: TGTGCCAGCAGTCCCGGGACTAGCGGTAACAATGAGCAGTTCTTC; cdr3_aa: CASSPGTSGNNEQFF
v_call: TRBV27; clone_size: -; d_call: TRBD1; j_call: TRBJ2-4; cdr3_nt: TGTGCCAGCAGTCAAGGACAGGCTTTAGTTCAGTACTTC; cdr3_aa: CASSQGQALVQYF
v_call: TRBV9; clone_size: many; d_call: -; j_call: TRBJ2-3; cdr3_nt: TGTGCCAGCAGCGGGGCGGGTGTCACAGATACGCAGTATTTT; cdr3_aa: CASSGAGVTDTQYF
v_call: TRBV27; clone_size: -; d_call: TRBD1; j_call: TRBJ2-1; cdr3_nt: TGTGCCAGCAGTCCCGACAGGGGGCCCTACAATGAGCAGTTCTTC; cdr3_aa: CASSPDRGPYNEQFF
v_call: TRBV3-1; clone_size: -; d_call: TRBD2; j_call: TRBJ2-1; cdr3_nt: TGTGCCAGCAGCGCCCAGCGGGGGGGCTTTTACAATGAGCAGTTCTTC; cdr3_aa: CASSAQRGGFYNEQFF
v_call: TRBV2; clone_size: -; d_call: TRBD1; j_call: TRBJ2-2; cdr3_nt: TGTGCCAGCAGAGCGAGACAGGGATACACCGGGGAGCTGTTTTTT; cdr3_aa: CASRARQGYTGELFF
v_call: TRBV9; clone_size: few; d_call: -; j_call: TRBJ2-2; cdr3_nt: TGTGCCAGCAGCCCCCGACAGTCGAACACCGGGGAGCTGTTTTTT; cdr3_aa: CASSPRQSNTGELFF
v_call: TRBV10-2; clone_size: many; d_call: TRBD2; j_call: TRBJ2-5; cdr3_nt: TGCGCCACGAGCGGGGGTGGTAGAGAGACCCAGTACTTC; cdr3_aa: CATSGGGRETQYF
v_call: TRBV12-3/TRBV12-4; clone_size: -; d_call: -; j_call: TRBJ2-2; cdr3_nt: TGTGCCAGCACGTCCACCGGGGAGCTGTTTTTT; cdr3_aa: CASTSTGELFF
v_call: TRBV14; clone_size: few; d_call: -; j_call: TRBJ2-1; cdr3_nt: TGTGCCAGCAGCTCGGGCAGAGGCTCCTACAATGAGCAGTTCTTC; cdr3_aa: CASSSGRGSYNEQFF
v_call: TRBV25-1; clone_size: few; d_call: -; j_call: TRBJ1-2; cdr3_nt: TGTGCCACCTCCAGCCGCCCCTTTGGCTACACCTTC; cdr3_aa: CATSSRPFGYTF
v_call: TRBV5-6; clone_size: -; d_call: -; j_call: TRBJ1-6; cdr3_nt: TGTGCCAGCAGCTTGGAGGTCAGTGCTTCACCCCTCCACTTT; cdr3_aa: CASSLEVSASPLHF
v_call: TRBV5-6; clone_size: -; d_call: -; j_call: TRBJ1-2; cdr3_nt: TGTGCCAGCAGCAGGGAACCTAGGGGCTACACCTTC; cdr3_aa: CASSREPRGYTF
v_call: TRBV12-3/TRBV12-4; clone_size: few; d_call: TRBD1; j_call: TRBJ1-2; cdr3_nt: TGTGCCAGCAGTTCCGGACAGGGTCGCACCTTC; cdr3_aa: CASSSGQGRTF
v_call: TRBV5-1; clone_size: many; d_call: TRBD2; j_call: TRBJ2-3; cdr3_nt: TGCGCCAGCAGCTTGGCACTAGCGGGGGGTAAAGATACGCAGTATTTT; cdr3_aa: CASSLALAGGKDTQYF